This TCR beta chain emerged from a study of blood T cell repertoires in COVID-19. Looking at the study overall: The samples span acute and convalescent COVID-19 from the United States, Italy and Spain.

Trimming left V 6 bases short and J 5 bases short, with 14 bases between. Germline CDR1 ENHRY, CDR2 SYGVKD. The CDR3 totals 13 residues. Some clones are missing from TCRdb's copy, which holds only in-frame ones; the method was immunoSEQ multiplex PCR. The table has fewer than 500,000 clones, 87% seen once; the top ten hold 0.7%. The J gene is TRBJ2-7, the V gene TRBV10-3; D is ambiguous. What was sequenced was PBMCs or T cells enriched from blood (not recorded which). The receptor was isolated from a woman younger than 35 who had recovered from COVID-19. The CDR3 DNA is TGTGCCATCAGCCCTACCCCCGCTGACGAGCAGTACTTC. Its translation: CAISPTPADEQYF.